This T cell receptor (beta chain) originates from a study of OX40 agonist ivuxolimab in advanced cancers. The CDR3 loop spans 15 amino acids. The germline gives CDR1 LNHDA, CDR2 SQIVND (reference sequence). Unmatched junction bases numbered 5, after V lost 7 bases and J lost 0 bases. This clone appeared a single time. The protocol was immunoSEQ multiplex PCR, while the TCRdb copy is restricted to in-frame clones and leaves out a portion. This sample has around 20,000 clones; around 90% occur once, and the top ten carry approximately 49%. The chain is built from TRBV19 and TRBJ2-1; 8 nucleotides line up with TRBD2. Material: CD4+ or CD8+ T cells sorted from blood, obtained in a trial of the OX40 agonist ivuxolimab. The clonotype comes from an adult with an advanced solid tumor such as melanoma, head and neck, liver or kidney cancer. The CDR3 DNA reads TGTGCCAGTACAGGACTAGCCGGCTCCTACAATGAGCAGTTCTTC. Protein: CASTGLAGSYNEQFF.